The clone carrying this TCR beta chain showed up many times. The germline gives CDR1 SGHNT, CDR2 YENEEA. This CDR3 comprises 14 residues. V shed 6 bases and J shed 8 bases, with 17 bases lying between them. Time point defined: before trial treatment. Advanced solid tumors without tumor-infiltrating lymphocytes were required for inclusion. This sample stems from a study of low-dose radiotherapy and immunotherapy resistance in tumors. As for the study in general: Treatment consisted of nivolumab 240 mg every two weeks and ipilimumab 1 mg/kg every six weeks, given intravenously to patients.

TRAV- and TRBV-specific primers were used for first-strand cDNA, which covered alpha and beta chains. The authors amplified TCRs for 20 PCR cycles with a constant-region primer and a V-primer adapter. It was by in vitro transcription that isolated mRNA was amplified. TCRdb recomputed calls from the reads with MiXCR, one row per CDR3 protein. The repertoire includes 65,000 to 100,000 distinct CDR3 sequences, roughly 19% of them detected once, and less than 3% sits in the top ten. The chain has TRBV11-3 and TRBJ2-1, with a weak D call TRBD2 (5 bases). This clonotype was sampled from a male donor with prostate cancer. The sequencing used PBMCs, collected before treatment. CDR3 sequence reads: CASSSEGGEDEQFF. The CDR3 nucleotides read TGTGCCAGCAGTTCAGAAGGAGGCGAAGATGAGCAGTTCTTC.